The clone carrying this T cell receptor beta chain was seen only a few times. The antigen is unknown. The trim removed 4 bases at V and 2 bases at J, leaving 11 bases unmatched. This CDR3 contains 17 residues. From germline, CDR1 is SGHRS and CDR2 YFSETQ. This sample is drawn from a study of T cell repertoires in cytomegalovirus infection. Study-level background: As its CMV epitopes, the study selected recently identified HLA-C-restricted and well-studied HLA-B-restricted targets. Matching HLA type and CMV infection were both indicated by public TCR beta signatures.

TCRdb re-called the reads with MiXCR, one entry per CDR3 protein. The table has more than 250,000 distinct CDR3 sequences, about 25% seen once. Study-level results: CMV-specific TCR beta clonotypes restricted by HLA-C dominated the ex vivo response. The cumulative frequency of public TCR beta families identified carriers of CMV plus the relevant HLA.

The TCR originated in a human donor in good health (CMV status not recorded). Some clones in this sample may be carry-over from other donors' samples. The material sequenced was cultured PBMCs, taken from culture after CMV antigen stimulation. The chain couples TRBV5-1 to TRBJ2-3; 9 bases match TRBD2. The CDR3 loop is CASSPRRLAEDTDTQYF. In DNA form, the CDR3 reads TGCGCCAGCAGCCCGAGGAGACTAGCGGAAGACACAGATACGCAGTATTTT. Together with reference TRBV5-1 and TRBJ2-3, the CDR3 gives the full variable domain: KAGVTQTPRYLIKTRGQQVTLSCSPISGHRSVSWYQQTPGQGLQFLFEYFSETQRNKGNFPGRFSGRQFSNSRSEMNVSTLELGDSALYLCASSPRRLAEDTDTQYFGPGTRLTVL.